This TCR beta chain was captured in a study of blood T cells in healthy people across ages. Study-wide background: There was about one barcoded beta molecule captured by template switching per two T cells.

This clonotype was seen many times. Each sample yielded at least 5 micrograms of PBMC total RNA. Combining a sample-barcoded 5' primer with a J-beta primer mix, a second PCR ran for 7 to 11 cycles. TCRdb called the 5' RACE reads again in MiXCR, with one record for every CDR3 protein. This sample yields fewer than 800,000 distinct CDR3 sequences, of which 32% are seen a single time; about 16% belongs to the top ten. Unmatched junction bases numbered 7, after V lost 2 bases and J lost 7 bases. CDR1 and CDR2 (germline): MNHEY, SVGAGI. The length of the CDR3 is 14 residues. The clonotype originates from a woman older than 75 in good health. This chain connects TRBV6-5 to TRBJ2-7; 8 bases line up with TRBD1. Sequenced material: blood. DNA for the CDR3: TGTGCCAGCAGTTACACCCCAGGACAGGGTGAGCAGTACTTC. Translating it yields CASSYTPGQGEQYF.